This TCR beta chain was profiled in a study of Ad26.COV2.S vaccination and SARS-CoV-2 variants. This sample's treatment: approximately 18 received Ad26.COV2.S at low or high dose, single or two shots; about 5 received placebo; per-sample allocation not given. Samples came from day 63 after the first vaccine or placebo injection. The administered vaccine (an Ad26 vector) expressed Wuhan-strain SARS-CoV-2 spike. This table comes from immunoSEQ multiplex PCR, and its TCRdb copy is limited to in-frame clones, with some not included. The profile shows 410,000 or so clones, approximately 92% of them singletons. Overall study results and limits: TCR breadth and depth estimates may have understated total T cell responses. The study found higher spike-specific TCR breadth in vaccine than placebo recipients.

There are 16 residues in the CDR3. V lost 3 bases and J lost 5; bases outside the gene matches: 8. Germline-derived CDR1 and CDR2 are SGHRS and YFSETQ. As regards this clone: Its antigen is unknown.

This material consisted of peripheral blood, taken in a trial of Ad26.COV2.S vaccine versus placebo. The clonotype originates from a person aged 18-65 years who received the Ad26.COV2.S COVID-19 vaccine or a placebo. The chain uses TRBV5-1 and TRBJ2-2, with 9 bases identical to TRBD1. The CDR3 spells CASSSPDRGGTGELFF. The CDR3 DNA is TGCGCCAGCAGCTCCCCGGACAGGGGAGGAACCGGGGAGCTGTTTTTT.